This entry concerns a single TCR beta chain. What it binds is not known. About 90 million PBMCs per unsorted sample were used for genomic DNA. The germline V gene has CDR1 SGHRS and CDR2 YFSETQ. J lost 4 bases, V lost 4 bases, and 9 bases had no gene match. This CDR3 is built from 16 residues. This entry is derived from a study of shared clonotypes between healthy human individuals. Across the whole study: The cohort had a couple of women and a few men, ages 18 to 49. Regarding the study as a whole: Only blood samples were collected, and tissue repertoires likely differ.

TCRdb keeps only in-frame clones here, not all; method: immunoSEQ multiplex PCR. The table shows about 520,000 clones, with roughly 80% occurring only once. This chain uses TRBV5-1 with TRBJ2-1, with 9 positions matching TRBD2. Sequenced sample: PBMCs. This receptor was taken from a woman aged 40 to 50 in good health. Some clones in this sample may be carry-over from other donors' samples. CDR3 in amino acids: CASSTFGLAKYNEQFF. The CDR3 DNA reads as TGCGCCAGCAGCACGTTCGGACTAGCGAAGTACAATGAGCAGTTCTTC.